The 27 T cell receptor beta chains below were found in one sample sequenced in a study of blood T cell repertoires in COVID-19 (dated by TCRdb to the early 2020s). The method was the immunoSEQ multiplex PCR assay. Not all clones reach the TCRdb copy of this immuneACCESS table, which keeps in-frame sequences only. Checked studies attribute under half of the gap to unresolved V genes and leave the rest unexplained. This sample lists about 210,000 clones; around 85% were detected once. Clones ranked in the top ten supply more than 4.5% of the sample. The sequenced sample consisted of peripheral blood. These receptors were taken from a man aged 45-65 years with COVID-19, enrolled during active disease.

This clone was counted many times. This chain joins TRBV7-2 and TRBJ2-7, with D possibly matching TRBD2 (7 bases). Per the germline V gene, CDR1 is SGHTA and CDR2 is FQGNSA. V was shortened by 7 bases and J by 4 bases, with 17 bases between the two germline ends. CDR3 length: 14 residues. The CDR3 here is CASKRGGVAYEQYF. The CDR3 coding sequence is TGTGCCAGCAAAAGAGGGGGGGTCGCTTACGAGCAGTACTTC.

The gene calls are TRBV10-3 and TRBJ2-3; 10 positions match TRBD2. This CDR3 has 14 residues. CDR1 ENHRY and CDR2 SYGVKD come from the germline V gene. The V and J ends lost 6 bases and 4 bases, in that order; junction bases with no gene match: 4. This CDR3 is CAISSSGGADTQYF. The CDR3 DNA sequence: TGTGCCATCAGCTCTAGCGGGGGTGCAGATACGCAGTATTTT.

V usage is TRBV2 and J usage is TRBJ2-1; 9 positions agree with TRBD1. Germline CDR1 and CDR2: SNHLY and FYNNEI. The J segment lost 7 bases and the V segment lost 0 bases, leaving 13 bases of the junction unmatched. This CDR3 comprises 18 residues. The CDR3 here is CASSEATRTGVKFNEQFF. The CDR3 coding sequence is TGTGCCAGCAGTGAAGCAACACGGACAGGGGTTAAGTTTAATGAGCAGTTCTTC.

The rearrangement links TRBV7-8 to TRBJ1-6, with 8 bases aligning to TRBD1. Germline CDR1 SGHVS, CDR2 FQNEAQ. There are 15 residues in the CDR3. Trimming took 5 bases from V and 9 from J; bases not matched to a gene: 9. The CDR3 spells CASSPVRGRTSPLHF. The CDR3 nucleotides read TGTGCCAGCAGCCCAGTCAGGGGGCGGACTTCACCCCTCCACTTT.

This clone was found a few times. One end of the junction does not line up with germline, which may come from a read error. The chain combines TRBV7-7 with TRBJ2-1, with 9 bases that match TRBD2. CDR3 length: 16 amino acids. Germline lookup yields CDR1 SSHAT and CDR2 FNYEAQ (reference sequence). CDR3 in DNA: TGTGCTAGCAGCCCCACCGGCGGGGGGGGCTACAATGAGCAGTTCTTC. This gives the protein CASSPTGGGGYNEQFF.

The V and J genes are TRBV27 and TRBJ1-1; D possibly corresponds to TRBD1 (5 bases). V lost 10 bases and J lost 7, with 28 bases in between. The CDR3 sequence is 16 residues long. Per germline, CDR1 MNHEY and CDR2 SMNVEV (reference sequence). The CDR3 sequence is CATLSDIRGTWGEAFF. CDR3 DNA sequence: TGTGCCACTCTCTCAGACATTAGGGGAACCTGGGGTGAAGCTTTCTTT.

The chain is built from TRBV3-1 (or the pseudogene TRBV3-2) and TRBJ2-2; 7 nucleotides align to TRBD1. Germline trimming cut 1 base from V and 7 bases from J; bases unmatched to any gene: 3. Germline lookup yields CDR1 LGHDT and CDR2 YNNKEL (reference sequence). The CDR3 runs to 14 residues. The CDR3 sequence is CASSQGQGGGELFF. Written as DNA, the CDR3 is TGTGCCAGCAGCCAAGGACAGGGCGGCGGGGAGCTGTTTTTT.

Concerning this clone itself: Other DNA sequences in this sample translate to the same CDR3. V and J are TRBV18 and TRBJ1-1, with a possible D match to TRBD1 (5 bases). V was clipped by 3 bases and J by 1 base, with 9 bases between them. Germline lookup yields CDR1 KGHSH and CDR2 LQKENI. The CDR3 is made up of 14 amino acids. CDR3 amino acids: CASSPGQRNTEAFF. The CDR3 DNA sequence: TGTGCCAGCTCACCGGGGCAACGGAACACTGAAGCTTTCTTT.

This clone was seen just once. For the CDR3, the DNA is TGTGCCAGCAGGAGAGACAGTGGTACGCAGTATTTT. Protein: CASRRDSGTQYF. The genes are TRBV6-5 and TRBJ2-3, with a possible D match to TRBD1 (5 bases). Germline V gene data show CDR1 as MNHEY and CDR2 as SVGAGI. V was clipped by 6 bases and J by 8 bases, with 12 bases between them. The CDR3 consists of 12 residues.

The rearrangement joins TRBV25-1 to TRBJ1-4; 7 bases match TRBD1. After removal of 4 bases from V and 4 bases from J, the junction contained 6 bases not matched to a gene. Germline V CDR1 and CDR2: MGHDK, SYGVNS. The CDR3 runs to 15 residues. CDR3 sequence: CASSAPGGGNEKLFF. Here the CDR3 DNA reads TGTGCCAGCAGTGCTCCAGGGGGAGGTAATGAAAAACTGTTTTTT.

This chain joins TRBV19 and TRBJ1-5; tentatively, D is TRBD1 (6 bases). CDR1 LNHDA and CDR2 SQIVND come from the germline V gene (reference sequence). Deletions cut 2 bases from V and 7 bases from J, with 15 bases between. The CDR3 runs to 15 residues. The CDR3 sequence is CASSIRDTGPQPQHF. For the CDR3, the DNA is TGTGCCAGTAGTATAAGGGACACCGGGCCCCAGCCCCAGCATTTT. Drawing the rest from reference TRBV19 and TRBJ1-5, the complete variable domain is DGGITQSPKYLFRKEGQNVTLSCEQNLNHDAMYWYRQDPGQGLRLIYYSQIVNDFQKGDIAEGYSVSREKKESFPLTVTSAQKNPTAFYLCASSIRDTGPQPQHFGDGTRLSIL.

This chain's CDR3 is CAAGRGSSNEKLFF. CDR3 nucleotides: TGTGCCGCGGGCCGAGGGTCGTCTAATGAAAAACTGTTTTTT. The rearrangement links TRBV27 to TRBJ1-4; no definite D call. The V end was cut by 11 bases, the J end by 3 bases, with 16 bases between. CDR1 and CDR2 (germline): MNHEY, SMNVEV (reference sequence). The CDR3 runs to 14 residues.

The chain has TRBV6-1 and TRBJ2-7; maybe TRBD2 (5 bases). Trimming left V 4 bases short and J 0 bases short, with 13 bases between. Germline V gene sequence: CDR1 MNHNS, CDR2 SASEGT. CDR3 length equals 15 residues. CDR3 in DNA: TGTGCCAGCAGTGTAGCGCCTAGGAGCTCCTACGAGCAGTACTTC. Its translation is CASSVAPRSSYEQYF.

V and J are TRBV4-3 and TRBJ2-3; TRBD2 matches 9 bases. In germline, CDR1 is LGHNA, CDR2 YSLEER. V shed 1 base and J 4 bases; nucleotides not matched to a gene: 15. This CDR3 is built from 19 residues. The CDR3 DNA follows: TGCGCCAGCAGCCAAGTCCCCCCCTTCGCGGGGGGGGCCGCAGATACGCAGTATTTT. This translates into CASSQVPPFAGGAADTQYF.

This clone appeared a single time. The chain employs TRBV11-2 and TRBJ2-1; weak D call: TRBD2 (6 bases). Germline values: CDR1 SGHAT, CDR2 FQNNGV. This CDR3 is built from 16 residues. The ends were cut back, 4 bases at V and 7 bases at J, with 20 bases in the middle. CDR3 protein: CASSSLRRGPGNEQFF. CDR3 nucleotide sequence: TGTGCCAGCAGCTCACTGCGGCGGGGACCAGGGAATGAGCAGTTCTTC.

This chain links TRBV6-5 with TRBJ2-2, with TRBD2 matching 9 bases. The CDR3 is 15 residues long. J lost 6 bases, V lost 8 bases, and 10 bases had no gene match. Germline loops: CDR1 MNHEY, CDR2 SVGAGI. The CDR3 spells CASRPQRGAAGELFF. In nucleotides, the CDR3 is TGTGCCAGCCGACCCCAGCGGGGGGCCGCCGGGGAGCTGTTTTTT.

The V and J genes are TRBV5-1 and TRBJ1-6; possibly TRBD1 for D (5 bases). Looked up from germline, CDR1 is SGHRS and CDR2 is YFSETQ. V lost 3 bases, J lost 4 bases, and 11 bases lay in between. The CDR3 totals 15 residues. The CDR3 region has the DNA TGCGCCAGCAGCTCCTGGGACTTTTATAATTCACCCCTCCACTTT. Amino acid sequence: CASSSWDFYNSPLHF.

This clone was recorded only once. V is TRBV20-1 and J is TRBJ1-3; 7 bases match TRBD1. J was trimmed by 3 bases and V by 3 bases; bases with no gene match: 5. This CDR3 is built from 14 residues. Looked up from germline, CDR1 is DFQATT and CDR2 is SNEGSKA (reference sequence). CDR3 sequence (DNA): TGCAGTGCTAGTAAAGGGGGCCTTGGAAACACCATATATTTT. It specifies CSASKGGLGNTIYF.

This clone was seen once. This chain connects TRBV15 to TRBJ1-3; maybe TRBD1 (6 bases). The germline CDR1 and CDR2 sequences are LNHNV and YYDKDF (reference sequence). The V and J ends lost 4 bases and 3 bases respectively, with 13 bases between them. The CDR3 contains 15 residues. This chain's CDR3 is CATSKGTLNGNTIYF. CDR3 coding DNA: TGTGCCACCAGCAAGGGGACATTGAATGGAAACACCATATATTTT.

This chain joins TRBV2 and TRBJ2-5; D possibly corresponds to TRBD2 (6 bases). Germline V lookup: CDR1 SNHLY, CDR2 FYNNEI. V gave up 8 bases and J gave up 3 bases, with 16 bases separating them. CDR3 size: 14 residues. This chain's CDR3 is CASGRSVAEETQYF. DNA of the CDR3: TGTGCCAGCGGCCGAAGCGTAGCGGAAGAGACCCAGTACTTC.

This chain uses TRBV10-3 with TRBJ2-1, with no clear D. Trimming left V 4 bases short and J 10 bases short, with 8 bases between. Looked up from germline, CDR1 is ENHRY and CDR2 is SYGVKD. The CDR3 totals 11 residues. The CDR3, as DNA: TGTGCCATCAGTGGGAGCAGCGAGCAGTTCTTC. It codes for CAISGSSEQFF.

The rearrangement joins TRBV5-1 to TRBJ2-5; 8 nucleotides match TRBD2. Germline assignment: CDR1 SGHRS and CDR2 YFSETQ. The CDR3 loop spans 16 amino acids. V lost 0 bases, J lost 2 bases, and 6 bases stayed unmatched. As DNA, the CDR3 is TGCGCCAGCAGCTTGGTGGCTAGCGGGCTTCAAGAGACCCAGTACTTC. Amino acid sequence: CASSLVASGLQETQYF. Full variable domain (remainder filled in from reference TRBV5-1 and TRBJ2-5): KAGVTQTPRYLIKTRGQQVTLSCSPISGHRSVSWYQQTPGQGLQFLFEYFSETQRNKGNFPGRFSGRQFSNSRSEMNVSTLELGDSALYLCASSLVASGLQETQYFGPGTRLLVL.

V and J are TRBV7-9 and TRBJ2-5; TRBD2 is a possible D gene (5 bases). CDR3 size: 14 residues. Trimming left V 2 bases short and J 5 bases short, with 12 bases between. Germline CDR1 SEHNR, CDR2 FQNEAQ (reference sequence). The CDR3 DNA is TGTGCCAGCAGCTTAAGCGGCCTTCTGGAGACCCAGTACTTC. Residues: CASSLSGLLETQYF.

The J gene is TRBJ1-6, the V gene TRBV3-1 (or the pseudogene TRBV3-2); 8 bases agree with TRBD1. Germline loops: CDR1 LGHDT, CDR2 YNNKEL (reference sequence). V shed 8 bases, J shed 7 bases, and the junction held 7 bases outside the gene matches. The CDR3 totals 14 residues. Here the CDR3 reads CASDDRGLNSPLHF. In DNA form, the CDR3 reads TGTGCCAGCGATGACAGGGGTTTGAATTCACCCCTCCACTTT.

The chain uses TRBV6-5 and TRBJ2-7; 7 bases line up with TRBD1. The CDR3 covers 13 residues. V dropped 7 bases and J dropped 6; count of bases not matched to a gene: 9. Germline loops: CDR1 MNHEY, CDR2 SVGAGI. The CDR3 DNA is TGTGCCAGCACCCACAGGGGCAGGAGCGAGCAGTACTTC. Translation gives CASTHRGRSEQYF.

The rearrangement links TRBV10-2 to TRBJ1-2, with a possible D match to TRBD1 (5 bases). The germline V gene has CDR1 WSHSY and CDR2 SAAADI. V was shortened by 2 bases and J by 6 bases, with 10 bases between the two germline ends. CDR3 length: 13 residues. The CDR3 loop reads CASSEVQGDGYTF. The CDR3, as DNA: TGCGCCAGCAGTGAGGTTCAGGGCGATGGCTACACCTTC.

This chain joins TRBV24-1 and TRBJ1-5; D ambiguous. CDR1 and CDR2 (germline): KGHDR, SFDVKD. The V gene lost 3 bases and the J gene lost 5 bases, with 4 bases spanning the gap. The CDR3 is 12 amino acids. The DNA for the CDR3 is TGTGCCACCAGTGATGCGGATCAGCCCCAGCATTTT. This translates into CATSDADQPQHF.